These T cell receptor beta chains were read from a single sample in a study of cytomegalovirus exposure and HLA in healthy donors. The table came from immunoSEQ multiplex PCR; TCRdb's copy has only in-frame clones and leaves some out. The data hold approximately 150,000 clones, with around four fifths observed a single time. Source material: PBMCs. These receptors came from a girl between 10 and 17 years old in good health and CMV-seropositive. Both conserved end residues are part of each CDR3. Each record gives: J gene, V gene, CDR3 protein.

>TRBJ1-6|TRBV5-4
CASSLNRAPLHF
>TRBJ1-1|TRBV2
CASTGQDPEAFF
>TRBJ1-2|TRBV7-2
CASSSAGTGTRYYGYTF
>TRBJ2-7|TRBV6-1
CASSEVEAGQSYEQYF
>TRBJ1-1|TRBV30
CAWSQGLRSNTEAFF
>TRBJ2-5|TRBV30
CAWSRTQETQYF
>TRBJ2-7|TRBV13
CASSPSPYEQYF
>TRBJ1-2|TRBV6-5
CASSSSRGYGYTF
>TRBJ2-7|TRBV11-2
CASSATGVRGEQYF
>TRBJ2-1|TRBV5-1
CASSLGLTSGATTYNEQFF
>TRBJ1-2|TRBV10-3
CAIKTRTGYGYTF
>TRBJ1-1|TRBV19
CASKRQGDTEAFF
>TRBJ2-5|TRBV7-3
CASSLGNRGETQYF